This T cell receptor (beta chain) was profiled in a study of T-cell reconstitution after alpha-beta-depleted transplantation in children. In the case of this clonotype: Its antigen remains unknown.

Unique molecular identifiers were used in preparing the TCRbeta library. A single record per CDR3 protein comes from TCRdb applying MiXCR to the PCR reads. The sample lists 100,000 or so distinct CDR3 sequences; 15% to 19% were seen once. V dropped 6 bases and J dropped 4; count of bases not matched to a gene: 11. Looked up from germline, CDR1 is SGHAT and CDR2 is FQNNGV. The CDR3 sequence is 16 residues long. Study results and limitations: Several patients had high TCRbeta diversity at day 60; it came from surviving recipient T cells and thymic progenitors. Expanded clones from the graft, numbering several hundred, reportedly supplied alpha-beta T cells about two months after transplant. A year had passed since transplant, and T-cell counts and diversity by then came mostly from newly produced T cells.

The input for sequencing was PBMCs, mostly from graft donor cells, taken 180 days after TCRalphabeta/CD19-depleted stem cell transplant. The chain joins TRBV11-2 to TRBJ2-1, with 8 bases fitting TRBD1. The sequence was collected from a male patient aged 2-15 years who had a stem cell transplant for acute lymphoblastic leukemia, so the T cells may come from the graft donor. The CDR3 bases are TGTGCCAGCAGTCCAATCAGGGGGCGCAGGTACAATGAGCAGTTCTTC. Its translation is CASSPIRGRRYNEQFF.